This paragraph reports one T cell receptor beta chain. Germline V lookup: CDR1 MNHEY, CDR2 SVGEGT. The ends were cut back, 2 bases at V and 3 bases at J, with 17 bases in the middle. This CDR3 comprises 16 residues. This entry is derived from a study of blood T cell repertoires in COVID-19. Overall study context: Sources were T cells, B-cell-depleted T cells, or PBMCs; the material itself was cDNA or gDNA.

Original handling: By means of reference gene primer amplification, nucleated cell counts were estimated. TCRdb's copy holds only in-frame clones and misses some; the assay was immunoSEQ multiplex PCR. That table furnishes V, J and clone size, whereas the DNA furnished D and trimming. Of tens of thousands of clones in the sample, around 85% were seen once. This chain uses TRBV6-2 or TRBV6-3 with TRBJ2-7; the D is unclear. The clonotype comes from a woman in her seventies with active or convalescent COVID-19. The sample consisted of peripheral blood. Here the CDR3 reads CASSYGPPGLVYEQYF. The CDR3 coding sequence is TGTGCCAGCAGTTACGGGCCCCCAGGATTGGTCTACGAGCAGTACTTC.